This TCR beta chain was retrieved from a study of PD-1 blockade in classical Hodgkin lymphoma. Every patient relapsed after autologous stem cell transplantation, and brentuximab vedotin exposure varied. Isolation of CD8+ T cells from thawed PBMCs used magnetic negative selection. Profiled with immunoSEQ multiplex PCR; TCRdb holds only in-frame clones, not every one. Altogether about 930 clones are present, approximately 70% being singletons, with the ten largest covering around 43%. This clone appeared once. Its antigen remains unknown. Study results and limitations: TCR diversity rose significantly by C4D1 in CD4+ but not CD8+ cells. Baseline TCR diversity was reportedly lower in newly diagnosed patients than healthy donors.

The sample in question was CD8+ T cells from blood, obtained at baseline. This receptor was taken from a human donor with classical Hodgkin lymphoma.

CDR3: CASSLSGTGAAREQYF. CDR3 coding DNA: TGTGCCAGCTCACTATCCGGGACAGGGGCGGCCCGGGAGCAGTACTTC. The chain is built from TRBV18 and TRBJ2-7; 10 nucleotides agree with TRBD1. Germline loops: CDR1 KGHSH, CDR2 LQKENI. This CDR3 contains 16 residues. V was clipped by 4 bases and J by 7 bases; unmatched bases: 13. The complete variable domain, with remaining parts taken from reference TRBV18 and TRBJ2-7, reads NAGVMQNPRHLVRRRGQEARLRCSPMKGHSHVYWYRQLPEEGLKFMVYLQKENIIDESGMPKERFSAEFPKEGPSILRIQQVVRGDSAAYFCASSLSGTGAAREQYFGPGTRLTVT.